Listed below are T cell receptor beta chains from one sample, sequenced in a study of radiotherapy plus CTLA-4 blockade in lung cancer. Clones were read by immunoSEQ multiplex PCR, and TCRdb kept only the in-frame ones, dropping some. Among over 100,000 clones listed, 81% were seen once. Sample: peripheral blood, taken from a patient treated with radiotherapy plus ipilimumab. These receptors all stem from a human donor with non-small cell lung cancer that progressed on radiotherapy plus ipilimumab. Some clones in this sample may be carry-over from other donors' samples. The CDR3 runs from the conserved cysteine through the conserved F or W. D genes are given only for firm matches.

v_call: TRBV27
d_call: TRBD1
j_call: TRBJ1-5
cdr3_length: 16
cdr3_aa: CASSSTTGRVNQPQHF

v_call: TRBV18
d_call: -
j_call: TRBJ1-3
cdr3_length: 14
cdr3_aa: CASSRDHSGNTIYF

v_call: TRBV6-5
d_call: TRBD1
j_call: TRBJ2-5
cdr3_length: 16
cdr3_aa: CASSYLGTGTQETQYF

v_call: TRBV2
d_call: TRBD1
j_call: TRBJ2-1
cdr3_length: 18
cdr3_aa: CASSELMGSWTGSNEQFF

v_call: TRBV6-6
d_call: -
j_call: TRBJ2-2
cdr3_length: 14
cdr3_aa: CASSWDIYTGELFF

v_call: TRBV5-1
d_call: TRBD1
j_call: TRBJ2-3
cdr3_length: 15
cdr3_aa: CASSTGQGATDTQYF

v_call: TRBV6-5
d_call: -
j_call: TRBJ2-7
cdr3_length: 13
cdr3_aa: CASRDSNFYEQYF

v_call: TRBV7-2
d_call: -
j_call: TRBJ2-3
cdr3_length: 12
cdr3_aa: CASSASTDTQYF

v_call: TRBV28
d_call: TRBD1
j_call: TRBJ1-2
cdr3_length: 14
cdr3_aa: CASRPTGGHYGYTF

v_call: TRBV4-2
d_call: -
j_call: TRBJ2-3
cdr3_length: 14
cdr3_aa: CASSQPGHTDTQYF

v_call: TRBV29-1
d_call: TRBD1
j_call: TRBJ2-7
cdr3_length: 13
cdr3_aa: CSVEGQVAYEQYF

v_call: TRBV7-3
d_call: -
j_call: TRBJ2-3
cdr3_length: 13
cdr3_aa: CASSLRRAVLQYF

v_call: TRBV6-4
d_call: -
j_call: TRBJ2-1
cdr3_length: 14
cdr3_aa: CASSLGSSINEQFF

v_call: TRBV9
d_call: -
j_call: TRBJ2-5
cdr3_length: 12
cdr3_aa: CASSTPGLSQYF

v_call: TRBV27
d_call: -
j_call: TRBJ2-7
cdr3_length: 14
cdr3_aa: CASSLIGGSYEQYF

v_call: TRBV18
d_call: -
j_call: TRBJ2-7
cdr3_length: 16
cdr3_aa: CASSPVTPEFSYEQYF

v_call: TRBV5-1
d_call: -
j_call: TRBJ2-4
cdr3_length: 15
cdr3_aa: CASSQGTGAKNIQYF

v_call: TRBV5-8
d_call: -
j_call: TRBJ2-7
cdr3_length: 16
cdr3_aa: CASSLGGSGSSYEQYF

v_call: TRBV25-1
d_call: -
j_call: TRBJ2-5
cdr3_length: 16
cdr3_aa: CASSDTYSGVKETQYF

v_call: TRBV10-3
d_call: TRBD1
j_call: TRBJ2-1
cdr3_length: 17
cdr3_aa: CAIGAGQGKGGRNEQFF

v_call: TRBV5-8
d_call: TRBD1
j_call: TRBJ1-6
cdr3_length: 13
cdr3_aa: CASSLRTGASLHF

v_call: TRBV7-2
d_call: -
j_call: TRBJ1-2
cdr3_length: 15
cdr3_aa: CASSLALLGGQGYTF

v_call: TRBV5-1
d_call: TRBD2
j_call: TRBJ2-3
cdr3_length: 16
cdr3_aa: CASSLGLADIADTQYF

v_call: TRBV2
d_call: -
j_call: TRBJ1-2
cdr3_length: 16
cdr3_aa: CASSKLGSPEGYGYTF

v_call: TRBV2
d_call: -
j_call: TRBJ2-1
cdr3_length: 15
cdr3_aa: CASERDSLSYNEQFF

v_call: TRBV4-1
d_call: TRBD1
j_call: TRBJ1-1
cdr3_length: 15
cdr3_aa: CASSQAPQGAAEAFF

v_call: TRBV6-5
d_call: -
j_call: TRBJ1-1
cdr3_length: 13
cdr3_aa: CASRITGGTEAFF

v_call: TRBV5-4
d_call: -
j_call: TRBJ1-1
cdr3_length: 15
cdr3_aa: CASSLGHLANTEAFF

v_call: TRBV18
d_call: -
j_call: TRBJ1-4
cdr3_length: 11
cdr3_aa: CASSPDEKLFF

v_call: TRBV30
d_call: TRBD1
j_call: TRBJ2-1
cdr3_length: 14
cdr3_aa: CAWKEQGAWNEQFF

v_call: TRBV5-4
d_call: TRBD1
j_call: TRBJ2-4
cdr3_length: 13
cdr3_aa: CASSLRDSASWYF

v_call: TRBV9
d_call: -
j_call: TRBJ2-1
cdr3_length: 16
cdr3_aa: CASSVEGTLSYNEQFF

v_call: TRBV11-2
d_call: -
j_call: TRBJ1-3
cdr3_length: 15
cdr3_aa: CASSIGTFSGNTIYF

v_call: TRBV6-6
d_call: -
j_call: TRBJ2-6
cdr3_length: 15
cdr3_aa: CASSSPGSGANVLTF

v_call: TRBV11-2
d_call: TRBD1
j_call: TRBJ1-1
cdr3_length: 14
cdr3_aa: CASSPGTVNTEAFF

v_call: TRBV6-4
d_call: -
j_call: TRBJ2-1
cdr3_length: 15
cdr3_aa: CASSDSKGDYNEQFF

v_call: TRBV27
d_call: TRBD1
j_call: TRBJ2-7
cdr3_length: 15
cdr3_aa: CASRRGRGLSYEQYF

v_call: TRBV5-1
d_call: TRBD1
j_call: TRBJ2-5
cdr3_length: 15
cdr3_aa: CASSQIPGQQETQYF

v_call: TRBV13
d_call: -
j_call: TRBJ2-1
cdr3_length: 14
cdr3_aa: CASSFGSSYNEQFF

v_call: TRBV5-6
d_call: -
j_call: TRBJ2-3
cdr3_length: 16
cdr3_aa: CASSSNPNFPGNTQYF

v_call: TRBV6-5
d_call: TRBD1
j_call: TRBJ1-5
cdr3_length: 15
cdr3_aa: CASRRDREDNQPQHF

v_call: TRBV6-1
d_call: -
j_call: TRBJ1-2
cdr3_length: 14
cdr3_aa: CASTPGHANYGYTF

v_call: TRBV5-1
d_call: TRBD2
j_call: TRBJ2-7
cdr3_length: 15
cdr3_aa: CASSWGTSGGREQYF

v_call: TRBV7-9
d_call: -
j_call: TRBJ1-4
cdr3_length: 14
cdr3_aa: CASSRGTGNEKLFF

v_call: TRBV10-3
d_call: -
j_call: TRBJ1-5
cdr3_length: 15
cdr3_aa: CAISGGTSSNQPQHF

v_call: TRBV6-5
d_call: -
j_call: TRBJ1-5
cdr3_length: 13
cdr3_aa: CASSPQKIQPQHF

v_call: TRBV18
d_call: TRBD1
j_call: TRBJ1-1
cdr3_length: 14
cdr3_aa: CASSPMGTGTEAFF

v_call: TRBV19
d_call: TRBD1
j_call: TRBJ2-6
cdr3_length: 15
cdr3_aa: CASSETGIGANVLTF

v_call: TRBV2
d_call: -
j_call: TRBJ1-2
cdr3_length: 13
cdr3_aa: CASRTEVNYGYTF

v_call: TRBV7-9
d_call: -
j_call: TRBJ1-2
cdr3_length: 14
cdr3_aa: CASSRTEANYGYTF

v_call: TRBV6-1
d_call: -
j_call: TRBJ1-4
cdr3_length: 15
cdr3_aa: CASSVIQYANEKLFF

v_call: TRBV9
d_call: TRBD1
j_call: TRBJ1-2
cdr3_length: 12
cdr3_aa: CASSRDRAGYTF